The source of this TCR beta chain is a study of T cell changes during pregnancy in multiple sclerosis. Germline assignment: CDR1 LNHDA and CDR2 SQIVND (reference sequence). This CDR3 region has 13 residues. Trimming removed 6 bases from V and 3 bases from J, with 12 bases in between. Clones were read by immunoSEQ multiplex PCR, and TCRdb kept only the in-frame ones, dropping some. Of about 40,000 clones in the sample, more than 90% were seen once. The J gene is TRBJ2-7, the V gene TRBV19; no clear D. The origin of this receptor is a female donor with multiple sclerosis, enrolled in a pregnancy study. The sequencing here drew on peripheral blood, taken before pregnancy. The CDR3 loop reads CASSGRSGYEQYF. CDR3 in DNA: TGTGCCAGTAGCGGCAGGTCAGGCTACGAGCAGTACTTC.